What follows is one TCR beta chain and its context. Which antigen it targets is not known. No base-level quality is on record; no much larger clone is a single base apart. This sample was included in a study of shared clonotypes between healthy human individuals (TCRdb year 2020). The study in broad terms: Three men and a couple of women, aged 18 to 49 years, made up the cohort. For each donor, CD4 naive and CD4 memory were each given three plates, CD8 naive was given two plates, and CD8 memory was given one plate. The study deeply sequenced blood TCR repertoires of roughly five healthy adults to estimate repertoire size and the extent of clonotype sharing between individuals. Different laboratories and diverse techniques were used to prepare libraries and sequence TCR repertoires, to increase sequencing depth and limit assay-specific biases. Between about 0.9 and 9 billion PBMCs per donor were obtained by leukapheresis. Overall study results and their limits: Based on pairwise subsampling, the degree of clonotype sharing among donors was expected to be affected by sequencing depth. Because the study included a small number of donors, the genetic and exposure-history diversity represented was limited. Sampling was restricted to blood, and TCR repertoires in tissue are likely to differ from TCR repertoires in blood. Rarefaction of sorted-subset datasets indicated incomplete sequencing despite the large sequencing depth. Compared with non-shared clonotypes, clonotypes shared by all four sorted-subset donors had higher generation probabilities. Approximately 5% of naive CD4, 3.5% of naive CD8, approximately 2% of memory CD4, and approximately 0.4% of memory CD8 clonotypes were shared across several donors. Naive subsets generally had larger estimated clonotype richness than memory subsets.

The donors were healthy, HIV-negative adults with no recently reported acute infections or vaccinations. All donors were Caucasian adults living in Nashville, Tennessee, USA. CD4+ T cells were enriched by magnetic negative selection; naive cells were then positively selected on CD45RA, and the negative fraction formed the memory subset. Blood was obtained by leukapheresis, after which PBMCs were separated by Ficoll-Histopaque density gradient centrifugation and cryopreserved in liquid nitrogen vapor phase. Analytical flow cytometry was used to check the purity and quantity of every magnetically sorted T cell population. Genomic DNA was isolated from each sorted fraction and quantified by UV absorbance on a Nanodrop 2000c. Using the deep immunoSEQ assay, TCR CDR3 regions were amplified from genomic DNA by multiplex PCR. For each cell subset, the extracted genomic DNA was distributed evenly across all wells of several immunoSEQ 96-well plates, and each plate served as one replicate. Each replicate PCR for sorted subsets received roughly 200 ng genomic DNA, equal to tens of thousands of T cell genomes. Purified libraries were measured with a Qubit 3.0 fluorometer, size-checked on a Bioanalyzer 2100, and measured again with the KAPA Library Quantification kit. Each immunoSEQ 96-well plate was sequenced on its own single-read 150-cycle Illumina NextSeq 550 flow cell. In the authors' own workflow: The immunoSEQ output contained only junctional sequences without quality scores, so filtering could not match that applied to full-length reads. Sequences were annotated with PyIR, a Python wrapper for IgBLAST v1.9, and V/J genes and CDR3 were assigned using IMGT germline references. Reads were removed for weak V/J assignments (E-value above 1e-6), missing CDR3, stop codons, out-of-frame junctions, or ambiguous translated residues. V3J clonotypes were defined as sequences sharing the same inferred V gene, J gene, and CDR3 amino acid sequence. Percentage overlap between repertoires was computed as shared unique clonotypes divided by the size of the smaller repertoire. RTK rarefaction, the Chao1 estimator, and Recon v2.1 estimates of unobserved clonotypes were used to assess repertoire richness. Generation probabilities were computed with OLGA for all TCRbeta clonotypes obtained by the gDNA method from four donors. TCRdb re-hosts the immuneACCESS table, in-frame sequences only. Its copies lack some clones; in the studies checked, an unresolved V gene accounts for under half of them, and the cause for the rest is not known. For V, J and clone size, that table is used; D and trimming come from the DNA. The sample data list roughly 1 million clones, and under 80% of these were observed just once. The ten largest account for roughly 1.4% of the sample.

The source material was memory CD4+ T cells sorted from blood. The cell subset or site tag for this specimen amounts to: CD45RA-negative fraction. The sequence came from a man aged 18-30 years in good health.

The DNA reads TGTGCCAGCAGTGTGGGTTACGGAAGCGATGAGCAGTTCTTC. Its translation is CASSVGYGSDEQFF. The V and J segments used are TRBV6-5 and TRBJ2-1, with the identity of the D gene unclear. V drops 5 bases and J drops 8 bases, leaving 16 bases in between. Measured from the cysteine to the phenylalanine, the CDR3 is 14 residues long. The sequence is cut down to CDR3 DNA, 42 bases in frame from base 1. The CDR1 and CDR2 encoded by the germline V gene are MNHEY and SVGAGI.